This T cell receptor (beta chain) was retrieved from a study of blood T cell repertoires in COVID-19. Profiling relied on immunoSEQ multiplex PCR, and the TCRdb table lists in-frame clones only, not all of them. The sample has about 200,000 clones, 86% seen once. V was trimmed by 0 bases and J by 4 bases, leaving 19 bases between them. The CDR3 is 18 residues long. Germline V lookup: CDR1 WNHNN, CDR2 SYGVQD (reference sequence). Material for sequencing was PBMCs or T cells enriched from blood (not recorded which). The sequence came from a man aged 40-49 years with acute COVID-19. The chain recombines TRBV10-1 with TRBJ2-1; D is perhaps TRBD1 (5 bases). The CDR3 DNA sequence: TGCGCCAGCAGTGAGTCGATTAGGGTTGACAGACCTTACAATGAGCAGTTCTTC. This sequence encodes CASSESIRVDRPYNEQFF.